These T cell receptor beta chains were read from a single sample in a study of blood T cell repertoires in COVID-19. Generated by immunoSEQ multiplex PCR, the TCRdb table keeps only in-frame clones and is missing some. The profile covers approximately 50,000 clones, with 70% to 85% appearing a single time and roughly 25% taken by the ten largest. The material sequenced was peripheral blood. The origin of the receptors is a man between 65 and 80 years old with acute or convalescent COVID-19. Each CDR3 is given with its conserved first and last residue. The D gene is left open where the match is weak.

TRBJ2-5,TRBV24-1,TRBD2,TGTGCCACCAGTGATTACGAGACTAGCGGGCTAAAAGAGACCCAGTACTTC,CATSDYETSGLKETQYF
TRBJ1-6,TRBV19,.,TGTGCCAGTAGGAACAGGGATAATTCACCCCTCCACTTT,CASRNRDNSPLHF